This TCR beta chain was documented in a study of shared clonotypes between healthy human individuals. On this clone itself: Its antigen is not identified.

Sequencing used immunoSEQ multiplex PCR; TCRdb keeps in-frame clones, though not all of them. This sample has roughly 1.5 million clones, with 95% to 99% found just once. V was trimmed by 0 bases and J by 6 bases, leaving 10 bases between them. Germline V gene sequence: CDR1 SGDLS, CDR2 YYNGEE. This CDR3 is built from 14 residues. General observations from the study: Larger estimated richness was generally seen in naive subsets than in memory subsets.

This clonotype was obtained from a man younger than 45 in good health. The chain has TRBV9 and TRBJ2-1; D could derive from TRBD1 or TRBD2 (5 bases each). The sequencing input was naive CD4+ T cells sorted from blood. Subset in this sample: CD45RA+ positively selected. Here the CDR3 reads CASSVVGTTNEQFF. In DNA, the CDR3 is TGTGCCAGCAGCGTAGTAGGGACGACCAATGAGCAGTTCTTC.